This T cell receptor (beta chain) came from a study of control samples from healthy donors and cancer patients. Clones were sequenced by immunoSEQ multiplex PCR, and TCRdb holds only the in-frame ones, with some missing. The data hold about 220,000 clones, with roughly 94% observed a single time. V lost 6 bases to trimming and J lost 1 base, with 12 bases between them. The CDR3 consists of 14 residues. Germline loops: CDR1 MDHEN, CDR2 SYDVKM. The sample comprised blood. The TCR was taken from a man aged 50 to 60 in good health. This chain joins TRBV28 and TRBJ1-1; D may be TRBD1 (5 bases). CDR3 DNA: TGTGCCAGCAGACCTAGACAGCAGAACACTGAAGCTTTCTTT. Translation gives CASRPRQQNTEAFF.